The present T cell receptor (beta chain) was sequenced within a study of spatial heterogeneity in lung cancer. Study background: Several blood samples were obtained at the time of disease recurrence, with a median of approximately 350 days until first recurrence. Sequence detection consistently recorded a greater number of beta-chain than alpha-chain sequences. Every unique TCR and UMI combination, on average, appeared more than ten times in raw reads.

Stated time point: blood taken at disease recurrence. Researchers sequenced whole RNA taken from tumor, nontumor lung or frozen PBMC without sorting. This clonotype was picked up many times. This beta chain is an off-target read within a library intended for alpha chains, so its frequency means little. Germline values: CDR1 DFQATT, CDR2 SNEGSKA (reference sequence). V gave up 6 bases and J gave up 4 bases; unmatched junction bases: 11. The CDR3 contains 14 residues. TCR cDNA molecules were tagged individually, and each one carried a unique molecular identifier. MiXCR, applied by TCRdb to the 5' RACE reads, yields one record per CDR3 protein. The sample carries nearly 10,000 distinct CDR3 sequences, around 3.9% recorded once.

This sample comprised PBMCs, obtained at recurrence. The chain is built from TRBV20-1 and TRBJ2-5, with 7 positions matching TRBD1. This sequence originates from a female donor with early-stage non-small cell lung cancer. The CDR3 loop is CSAPKPGTAETQYF. The CDR3 DNA follows: TGCAGTGCCCCGAAACCCGGGACAGCAGAGACCCAGTACTTC.